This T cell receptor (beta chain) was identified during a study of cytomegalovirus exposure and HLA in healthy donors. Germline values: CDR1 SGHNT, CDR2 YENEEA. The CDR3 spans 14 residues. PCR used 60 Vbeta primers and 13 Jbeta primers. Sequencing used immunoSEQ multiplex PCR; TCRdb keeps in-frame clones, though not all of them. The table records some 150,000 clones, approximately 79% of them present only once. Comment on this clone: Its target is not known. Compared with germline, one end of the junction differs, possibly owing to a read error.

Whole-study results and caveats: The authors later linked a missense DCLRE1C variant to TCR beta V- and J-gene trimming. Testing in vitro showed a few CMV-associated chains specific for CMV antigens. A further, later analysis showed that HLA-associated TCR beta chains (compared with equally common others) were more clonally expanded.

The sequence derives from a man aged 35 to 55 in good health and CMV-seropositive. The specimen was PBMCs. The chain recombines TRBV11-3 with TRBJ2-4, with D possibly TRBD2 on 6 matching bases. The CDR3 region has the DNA TGTGCCAGCAGCTTAGTGGGAGGACAAAACAGTCAGTACTTC. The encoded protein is CASSLVGGQNSQYF. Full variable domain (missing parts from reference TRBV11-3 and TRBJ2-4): EAGVVQSPRYKIIEKKQPVAFWCNPISGHNTLYWYLQNLGQGPELLIRYENEEAVDDSQLPKDRFSAERLKGVDSTLKIQPAELGDSAVYLCASSLVGGQNSQYFGAGTRLSVL.